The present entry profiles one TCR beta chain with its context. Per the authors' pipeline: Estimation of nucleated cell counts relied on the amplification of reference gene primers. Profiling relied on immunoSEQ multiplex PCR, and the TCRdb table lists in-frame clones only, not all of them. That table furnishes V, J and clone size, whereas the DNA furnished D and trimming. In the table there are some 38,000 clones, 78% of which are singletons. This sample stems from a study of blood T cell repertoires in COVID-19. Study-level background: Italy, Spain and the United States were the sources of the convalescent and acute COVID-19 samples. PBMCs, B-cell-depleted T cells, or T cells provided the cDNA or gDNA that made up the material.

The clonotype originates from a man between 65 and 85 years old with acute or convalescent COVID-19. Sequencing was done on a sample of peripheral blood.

This chain's CDR3 is CASSLLGTGHGYTF. The CDR3 bases are TGTGCCAGCAGCCTACTCGGGACAGGGCATGGCTACACCTTC. The rearrangement links TRBV3-1 (or the pseudogene TRBV3-2) to TRBJ1-2; 9 positions agree with TRBD1. The CDR3 runs to 14 residues. Germline V CDR1 and CDR2: LGHDT, YNNKEL (reference sequence). V shed 4 bases and J 6 bases; nucleotides not matched to a gene: 6.